One sample yielded the 4 T cell receptor beta chains listed below, sequenced in a study of T cell repertoires in cytomegalovirus infection. TCRdb used MiXCR to reprocess the reads, holding one entry per CDR3 protein. The sample consists of under 600,000 distinct CDR3 sequences, about 15% of them appearing once. Sequenced input: CD8+ T cells from PBMCs. These receptors were collected from a human donor in good health (CMV status not recorded). Some clones in this sample may be carry-over from other donors' samples.

The genes are TRBV2 and TRBJ1-5; D is perhaps TRBD1 (6 bases). Germline lookup yields CDR1 SNHLY and CDR2 FYNNEI. The CDR3 contains 16 residues. V was trimmed by 1 base and J by 4 bases, leaving 14 bases between them. CDR3 in DNA: TGTGCCAGCAGTGAAGATCGGTCAGGGGTGAATCAGCCCCAGCATTTT. This codes for CASSEDRSGVNQPQHF.

This clonotype was observed many times. The rearrangement links TRBV7-2 to TRBJ2-4, with 7 bases aligning to TRBD2. The germline gives CDR1 SGHTA, CDR2 FQGNSA. The V and J ends lost 2 bases and 0 bases, in that order; junction bases with no gene match: 16. The CDR3 has 20 amino acids. DNA of the CDR3: TGTGCCAGCAGCTTACGGGGAGGGGCTCCGGTGGGTGTAGCCAAAAACATTCAGTACTTC. Translating it yields CASSLRGGAPVGVAKNIQYF.

Turning to this clonotype: A much larger clone lies one base from this, so it may be a read error. The genes are TRBV7-3 and TRBJ2-6; D unclear. CDR1 and CDR2 from the germline V gene are SGHTA and FQGTGA. CDR3 length: 14 amino acids. CDR3 DNA sequence: TGTGCCCGCAGAGACACCTCTGGGGCCAACGTCCTGACTTTC. It translates to CARRDTSGANVLTF.

This clonotype appeared many times. This sequence joins TRBV12-3 or TRBV12-4 and TRBJ1-3; 7 bases match TRBD1. The V and J ends lost 8 bases and 6 bases, in that order; junction bases with no gene match: 7. The CDR3 runs to 13 residues. DNA for the CDR3: TGTGCCAGCGAAGACAGGGATGAAAACACCATATATTTT. Translation gives CASEDRDENTIYF.